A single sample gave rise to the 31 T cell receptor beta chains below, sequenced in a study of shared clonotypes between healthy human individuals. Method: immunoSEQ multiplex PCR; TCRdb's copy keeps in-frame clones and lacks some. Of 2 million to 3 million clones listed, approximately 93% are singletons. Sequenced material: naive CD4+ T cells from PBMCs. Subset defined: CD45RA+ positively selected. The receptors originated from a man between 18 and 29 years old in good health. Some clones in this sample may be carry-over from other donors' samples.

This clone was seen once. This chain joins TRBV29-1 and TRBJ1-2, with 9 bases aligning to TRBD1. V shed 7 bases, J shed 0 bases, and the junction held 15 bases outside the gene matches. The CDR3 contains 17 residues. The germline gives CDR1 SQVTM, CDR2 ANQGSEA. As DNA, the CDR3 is TGCAGCGCATTAACGGGACAGGGATACGAAGCTAACTATGGCTACACCTTC. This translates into CSALTGQGYEANYGYTF.

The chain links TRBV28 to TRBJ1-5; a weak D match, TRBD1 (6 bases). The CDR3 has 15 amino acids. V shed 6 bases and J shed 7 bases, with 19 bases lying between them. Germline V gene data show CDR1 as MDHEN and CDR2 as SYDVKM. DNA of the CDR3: TGTGCCAGCAGATTGAGGTCGGGGGCACAACAGCCCCAGCATTTT. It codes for CASRLRSGAQQPQHF.

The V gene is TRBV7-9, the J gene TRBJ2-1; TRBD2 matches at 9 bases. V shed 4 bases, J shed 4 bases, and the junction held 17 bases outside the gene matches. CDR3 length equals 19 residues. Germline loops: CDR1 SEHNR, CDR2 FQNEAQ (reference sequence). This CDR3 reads CASSSDLSVAGASYNEQFF. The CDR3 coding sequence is TGTGCCAGCAGCTCAGATCTATCGGTAGCGGGAGCCTCTTACAATGAGCAGTTCTTC.

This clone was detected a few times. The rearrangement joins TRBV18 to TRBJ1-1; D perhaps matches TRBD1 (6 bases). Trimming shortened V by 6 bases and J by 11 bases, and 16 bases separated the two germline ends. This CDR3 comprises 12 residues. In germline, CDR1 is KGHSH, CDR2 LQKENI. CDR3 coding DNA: TGTGCCAGCTCGCTCGAAGGGGGGCATGCTTTCTTT. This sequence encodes CASSLEGGHAFF.

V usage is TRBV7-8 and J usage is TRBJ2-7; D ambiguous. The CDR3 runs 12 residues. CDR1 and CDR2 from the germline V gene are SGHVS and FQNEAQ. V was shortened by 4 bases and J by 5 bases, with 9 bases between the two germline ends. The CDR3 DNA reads TGTGCCAGCAGCTCGCTCCCCAACGAGCAGTACTTC. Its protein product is CASSSLPNEQYF.

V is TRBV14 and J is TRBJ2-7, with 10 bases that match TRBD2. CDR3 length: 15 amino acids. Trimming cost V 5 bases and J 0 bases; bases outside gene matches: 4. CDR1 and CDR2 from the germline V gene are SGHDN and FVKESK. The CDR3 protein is CASSESSGSSYEQYF. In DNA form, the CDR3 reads TGTGCCAGCAGCGAGTCTAGCGGGAGCTCCTACGAGCAGTACTTC.

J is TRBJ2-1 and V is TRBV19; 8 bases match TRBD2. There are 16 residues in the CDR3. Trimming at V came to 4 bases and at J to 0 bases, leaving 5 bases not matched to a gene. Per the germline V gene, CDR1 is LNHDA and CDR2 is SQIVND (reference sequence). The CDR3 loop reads CASSRKREGSYNEQFF. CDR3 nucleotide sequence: TGTGCCAGTAGTAGGAAACGGGAGGGCTCCTACAATGAGCAGTTCTTC.

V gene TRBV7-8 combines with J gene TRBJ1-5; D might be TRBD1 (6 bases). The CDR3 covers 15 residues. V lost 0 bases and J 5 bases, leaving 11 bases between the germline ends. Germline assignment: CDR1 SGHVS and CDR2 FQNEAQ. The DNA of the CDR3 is TGTGCCAGCAGCTTAGCGGGGGCTGGGGATCAGCCCCAGCATTTT. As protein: CASSLAGAGDQPQHF.

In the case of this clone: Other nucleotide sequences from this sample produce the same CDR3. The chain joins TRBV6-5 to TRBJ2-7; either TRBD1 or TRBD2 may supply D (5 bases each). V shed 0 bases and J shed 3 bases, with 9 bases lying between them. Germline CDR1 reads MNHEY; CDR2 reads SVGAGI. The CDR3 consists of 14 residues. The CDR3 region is CASSYSPGSYEQYF. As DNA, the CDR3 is TGTGCCAGCAGTTACTCTCCAGGGAGCTACGAGCAGTACTTC.

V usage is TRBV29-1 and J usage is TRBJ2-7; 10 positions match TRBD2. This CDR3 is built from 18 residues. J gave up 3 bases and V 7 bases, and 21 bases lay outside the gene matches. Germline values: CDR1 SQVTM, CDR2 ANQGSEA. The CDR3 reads CSALGSSGSLGAYYEQYF. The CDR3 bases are TGCAGCGCCCTCGGGTCTAGCGGGAGTCTCGGGGCCTACTACGAGCAGTACTTC.

This chain's CDR3 is CASSLVVAGAGELFF. In DNA, the CDR3 is TGTGCCAGCAGCTTAGTGGTGGCGGGGGCCGGGGAGCTGTTTTTT. The chain combines TRBV7-2 with TRBJ2-2; 7 bases are shared with TRBD2. The CDR3 is made up of 15 amino acids. Trimming cost V 1 base and J 6 bases; bases outside gene matches: 5. Germline assignment: CDR1 SGHTA and CDR2 FQGNSA.

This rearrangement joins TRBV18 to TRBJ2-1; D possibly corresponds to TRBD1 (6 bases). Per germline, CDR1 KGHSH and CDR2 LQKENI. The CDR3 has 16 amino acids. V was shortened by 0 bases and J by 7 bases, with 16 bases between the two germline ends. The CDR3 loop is CASSPPGTLALNEQFF. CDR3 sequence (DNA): TGTGCCAGCTCACCACCAGGGACATTGGCCTTAAATGAGCAGTTCTTC. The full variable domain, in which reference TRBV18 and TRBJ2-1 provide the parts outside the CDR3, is NAGVMQNPRHLVRRRGQEARLRCSPMKGHSHVYWYRQLPEEGLKFMVYLQKENIIDESGMPKERFSAEFPKEGPSILRIQQVVRGDSAAYFCASSPPGTLALNEQFFGPGTRLTVL.

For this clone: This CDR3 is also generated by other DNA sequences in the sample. CDR3 amino acids: CASSPGLAGRQETQYF. The DNA of the CDR3 is TGCGCCAGCAGCCCGGGACTAGCGGGAAGACAAGAGACCCAGTACTTC. The J gene is TRBJ2-5, the V gene TRBV5-1, with 13 bases lining up with TRBD2. The CDR3 loop spans 16 amino acids. V was clipped by 4 bases and J by 2 bases; unmatched bases: 5. Per the germline V gene, CDR1 is SGHRS and CDR2 is YFSETQ.

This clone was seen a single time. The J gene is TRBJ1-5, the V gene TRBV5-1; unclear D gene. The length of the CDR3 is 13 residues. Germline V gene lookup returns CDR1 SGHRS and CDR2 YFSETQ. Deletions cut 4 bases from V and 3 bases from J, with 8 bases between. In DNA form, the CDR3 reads TGCGCCAGCAGCCCGCAACCCAATCAGCCCCAGCATTTT. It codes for CASSPQPNQPQHF.

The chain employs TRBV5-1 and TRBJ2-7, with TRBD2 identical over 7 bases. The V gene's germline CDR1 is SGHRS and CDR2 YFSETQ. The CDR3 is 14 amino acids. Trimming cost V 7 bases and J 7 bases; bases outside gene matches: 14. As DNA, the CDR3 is TGCGCCAGCGGTCAGGGAGCGGGGAAGGGGGAGCAGTACTTC. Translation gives CASGQGAGKGEQYF.

CDR3 amino acids: CASRTGAKETQYF. The CDR3 coding sequence is TGCGCCAGCAGGACAGGGGCGAAAGAGACCCAGTACTTC. This chain links TRBV5-1 with TRBJ2-5, with 8 positions matching TRBD1. V was pared by 5 bases and J by 3 bases, with 3 bases of the junction left unmatched. Germline V gives CDR1 SGHRS, CDR2 YFSETQ. The CDR3 contains 13 residues.

CDR3 DNA sequence: TGCGCCAGCAGTTATGGACAGCAGACCCAGTACTTC. Protein: CASSYGQQTQYF. The V call is TRBV10-2, the J call TRBJ2-5, with D possibly matching TRBD1 (6 bases). The CDR3 runs to 12 residues. Germline V gene data show CDR1 as WSHSY and CDR2 as SAAADI. Deletions cut 5 bases from V and 6 bases from J, with 10 bases between.

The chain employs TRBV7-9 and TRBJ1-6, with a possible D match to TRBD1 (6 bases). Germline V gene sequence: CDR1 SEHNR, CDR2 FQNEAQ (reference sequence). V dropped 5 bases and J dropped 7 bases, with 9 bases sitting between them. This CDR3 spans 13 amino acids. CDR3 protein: CASSTGTNSPLHF. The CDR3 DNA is TGTGCCAGCAGCACTGGGACAAATTCACCCCTCCACTTT.

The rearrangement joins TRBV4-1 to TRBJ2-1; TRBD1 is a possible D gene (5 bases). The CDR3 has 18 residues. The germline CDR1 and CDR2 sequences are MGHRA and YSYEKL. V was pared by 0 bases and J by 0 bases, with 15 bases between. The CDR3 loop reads CASSQDSRALSSYNEQFF. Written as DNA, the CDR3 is TGCGCCAGCAGCCAAGATAGCAGGGCCCTCAGCTCCTACAATGAGCAGTTCTTC.

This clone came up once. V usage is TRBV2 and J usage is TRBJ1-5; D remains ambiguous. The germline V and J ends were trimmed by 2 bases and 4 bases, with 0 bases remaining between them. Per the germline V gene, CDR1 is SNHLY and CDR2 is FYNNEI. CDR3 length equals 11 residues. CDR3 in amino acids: CASSENQPQHF. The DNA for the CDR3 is TGTGCCAGCAGTGAAAATCAGCCCCAGCATTTT.

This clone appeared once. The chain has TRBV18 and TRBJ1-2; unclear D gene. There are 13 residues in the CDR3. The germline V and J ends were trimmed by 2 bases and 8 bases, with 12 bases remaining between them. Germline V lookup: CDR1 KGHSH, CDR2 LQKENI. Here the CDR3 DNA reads TGTGCCAGCTCACCAGGCAGTGTGGAGGGCTACACCTTC. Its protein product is CASSPGSVEGYTF.

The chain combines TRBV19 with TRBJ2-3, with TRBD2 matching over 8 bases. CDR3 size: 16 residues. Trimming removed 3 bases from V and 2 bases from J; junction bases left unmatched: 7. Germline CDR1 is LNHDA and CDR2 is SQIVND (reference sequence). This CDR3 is CASSMVAGSITDTQYF. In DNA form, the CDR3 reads TGTGCCAGTAGTATGGTAGCGGGGTCGATCACAGATACGCAGTATTTT. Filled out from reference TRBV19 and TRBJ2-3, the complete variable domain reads DGGITQSPKYLFRKEGQNVTLSCEQNLNHDAMYWYRQDPGQGLRLIYYSQIVNDFQKGDIAEGYSVSREKKESFPLTVTSAQKNPTAFYLCASSMVAGSITDTQYFGPGTRLTVL.

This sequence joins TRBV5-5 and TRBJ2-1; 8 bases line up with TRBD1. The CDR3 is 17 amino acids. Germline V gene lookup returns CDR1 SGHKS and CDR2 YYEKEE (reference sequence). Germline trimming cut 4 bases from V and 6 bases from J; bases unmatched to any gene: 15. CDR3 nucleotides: TGTGCCAGCAGCCGCGCCCCCGGGACAGGACTACTCAATGAGCAGTTCTTC. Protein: CASSRAPGTGLLNEQFF.

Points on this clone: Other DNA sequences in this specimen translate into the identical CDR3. This CDR3 reads CSASLYEQYF. Written as DNA, the CDR3 is TGCAGTGCTAGTCTCTACGAGCAGTACTTC. This sequence joins TRBV20-1 and TRBJ2-7, with D uncertain. CDR1 is DFQATT, CDR2 SNEGSKA, per germline (reference sequence). This CDR3 contains 10 residues. V gave up 3 bases and J gave up 3 bases, with 3 bases separating them.

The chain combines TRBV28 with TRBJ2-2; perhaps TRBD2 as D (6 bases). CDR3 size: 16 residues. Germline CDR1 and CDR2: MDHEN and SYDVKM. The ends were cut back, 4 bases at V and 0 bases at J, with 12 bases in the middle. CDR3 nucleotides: TGTGCCAGCAGTTCCCCTTGGGAGGCGAACACCGGGGAGCTGTTTTTT. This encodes CASSSPWEANTGELFF.

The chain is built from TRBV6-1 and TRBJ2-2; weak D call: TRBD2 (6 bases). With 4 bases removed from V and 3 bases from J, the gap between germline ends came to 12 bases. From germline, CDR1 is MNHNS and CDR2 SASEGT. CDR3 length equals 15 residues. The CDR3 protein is CASSGRGLYTGELFF. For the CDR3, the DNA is TGTGCCAGCAGTGGTCGGGGACTTTACACCGGGGAGCTGTTTTTT.

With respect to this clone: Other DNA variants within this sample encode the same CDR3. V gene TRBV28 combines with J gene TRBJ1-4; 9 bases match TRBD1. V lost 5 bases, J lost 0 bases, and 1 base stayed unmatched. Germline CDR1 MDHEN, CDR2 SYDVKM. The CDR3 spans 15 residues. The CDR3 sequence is CASSRTGATNEKLFF. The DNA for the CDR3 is TGTGCCAGCAGTCGGACAGGGGCAACTAATGAAAAACTGTTTTTT.

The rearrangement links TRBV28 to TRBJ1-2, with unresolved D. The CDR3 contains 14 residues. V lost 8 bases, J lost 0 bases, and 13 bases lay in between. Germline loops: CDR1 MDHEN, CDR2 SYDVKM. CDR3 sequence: CASRPYTANYGYTF. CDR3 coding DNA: TGTGCCAGCCGACCCTACACAGCTAACTATGGCTACACCTTC.

CDR3 sequence: CASSPGQARTYNEQFF. The CDR3 bases are TGCGCCAGCAGCCCCGGACAGGCTAGGACCTACAATGAGCAGTTCTTC. J is TRBJ2-1 and V is TRBV4-1; TRBD1 matches 7 bases. V lost 4 bases and J lost 2; bases outside the gene matches: 8. Germline V gene sequence: CDR1 MGHRA, CDR2 YSYEKL. CDR3 length: 16 residues.

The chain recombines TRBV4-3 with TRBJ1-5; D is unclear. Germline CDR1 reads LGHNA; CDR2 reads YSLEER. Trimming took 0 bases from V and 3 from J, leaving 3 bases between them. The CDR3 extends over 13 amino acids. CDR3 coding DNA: TGCGCCAGCAGCCAAGATTACAATCAGCCCCAGCATTTT. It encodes CASSQDYNQPQHF.

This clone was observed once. The CDR3, as DNA: TGTGCCAGTAGTCCGCAGGGATACACTGAAGCTTTCTTT. Amino acids: CASSPQGYTEAFF. This rearrangement joins TRBV19 to TRBJ1-1; D might be TRBD1 (5 bases). The V gene lost 5 bases and the J gene lost 3 bases, with 10 bases spanning the gap. Germline V gene sequence: CDR1 LNHDA, CDR2 SQIVND (reference sequence). CDR3 length equals 13 residues.